Below, one TCR beta chain is given with its context. What it recognizes is unknown. The data are from a study of OX40 agonist ivuxolimab in advanced cancers. Study information: Ivuxolimab doses were 0.01, 0.1, 0.3, 1.5, 3 or 10 mg/kg every 2 weeks.

Data came from immunoSEQ multiplex PCR; TCRdb stores just in-frame clones and leaves some out. The profile shows around 61,000 clones, about 90% of them singletons. General study results and limits: Clonal expansion was seen in CD4+ and CD8+ blood T cells by week 6 at 0.1 to 3.0 mg/kg. Averaged across samples, CD8+ T cells carried more expanded clones than CD4+ did. Patients with a partial response at 0.1-3.0 mg/kg had among the lowest clonal expansion.

The CDR3 is 15 amino acids. V was clipped by 1 base and J by 0 bases, with 7 bases between them. Per germline, CDR1 LNHDA and CDR2 SQIVND (reference sequence). This TCR was sampled from an adult with an advanced solid tumor such as melanoma, head and neck, liver or kidney cancer. The J gene is TRBJ1-5, the V gene TRBV19, with D uncertain. The sample in question was CD4+ or CD8+ T cells sorted from blood, obtained in a trial of the OX40 agonist ivuxolimab. The CDR3: CASSIASYSNQPQHF. The CDR3 DNA sequence: TGTGCCAGTAGTATAGCGTCGTATAGCAATCAGCCCCAGCATTTT.